These T cell receptor beta chains were read from a single sample in a study of shared clonotypes between healthy human individuals. Sequencing was performed with immunoSEQ multiplex PCR; in TCRdb, only in-frame clones are kept and a portion is missing. The sample has about 380,000 clones, 90% to 97% seen once. The material sequenced was memory CD8+ T cells sorted from blood. The receptors shown here come from a man between 25 and 39 years old in good health. Both conserved end residues are part of each CDR3. The D gene is left open where the match is weak. Size tells how often a clone was seen (once, few, many) or the class of an expanded clone, and some rows leave it out.

d_call	j_call	v_call	clone_size	cdr3_aa	cdr3_nt
TRBD2	TRBJ2-7	TRBV29-1	.	CSVEGGLAGAYEQYF	TGCAGCGTTGAAGGTGGACTAGCGGGAGCCTACGAGCAGTACTTC
.	TRBJ2-3	TRBV29-1	.	CSAASLVSDTQYF	TGCAGCGCCGCATCTTTAGTAAGTGATACGCAGTATTTT
.	TRBJ2-1	TRBV29-1	.	CSVGGRLSYNEQFF	TGCAGCGTTGGGGGGCGGTTATCCTACAATGAGCAGTTCTTC
.	TRBJ2-1	TRBV5-1	.	CASSLAALGAYNEQFF	TGCGCCAGCAGCTTGGCTGCCCTTGGCGCCTACAATGAGCAGTTCTTC
TRBD2	TRBJ2-5	TRBV5-4	.	CASSLEGRARPHQETQYF	TGTGCCAGCAGCCTAGAGGGGAGGGCTCGACCCCACCAAGAGACCCAGTACTTC
.	TRBJ1-1	TRBV5-4	.	CASTAGGGRTEAFF	TGTGCCAGTACAGCAGGCGGGGGTAGGACTGAAGCTTTCTTT
.	TRBJ2-3	TRBV2	.	CASTTLWDTQYF	TGTGCCAGCACCACCCTATGGGATACGCAGTATTTT
TRBD2	TRBJ2-2	TRBV5-4	.	CASSRGGGNTGELFF	TGTGCCAGCAGCCGGGGGGGCGGTAACACCGGGGAGCTGTTTTTT
.	TRBJ2-7	TRBV25-1	.	CASSERLGSYEQYF	TGTGCCAGCAGTGAACGGTTAGGTTCCTACGAGCAGTACTTC
.	TRBJ2-1	TRBV4-1	.	CASSQEGVGTQYNEQFF	TGCGCCAGCAGCCAAGAAGGAGTGGGGACTCAGTACAATGAGCAGTTCTTC
TRBD1	TRBJ2-7	TRBV5-1	.	CASSQDRGSYEQYF	TGCGCCAGCAGCCAGGACAGGGGGTCCTACGAGCAGTACTTC
.	TRBJ2-3	TRBV5-1	.	CASSLRARDTQYF	TGCGCCAGCAGCTTGAGGGCGCGAGATACGCAGTATTTT
.	TRBJ2-7	TRBV2	.	CASSESQGLTYEQYF	TGTGCCAGCAGTGAAAGCCAGGGATTAACCTACGAGCAGTACTTC
.	TRBJ1-1	TRBV19	.	CASSNTGGRTEAFF	TGTGCCAGTAGTAATACAGGAGGAAGGACTGAAGCTTTCTTT
TRBD2	TRBJ2-3	TRBV6-1	.	CASSVPLAGRDTQYF	TGTGCCAGCAGTGTGCCCCTAGCGGGACGGGATACGCAGTATTTT
.	TRBJ1-1	TRBV10-3	.	CATVRGNTEAFF	TGTGCCACCGTCAGGGGGAACACTGAAGCTTTCTTT
.	TRBJ2-5	TRBV7-9	.	CASSLRESLPRETQYF	TGTGCCAGCAGCCTTCGTGAGAGCCTACCGAGAGAGACCCAGTACTTC
.	TRBJ1-5	TRBV2	.	CASSPNLNQPQHF	TGTGCCAGCAGTCCTAACCTCAATCAGCCCCAGCATTTT
.	TRBJ2-7	TRBV28	.	CASFTAALNGYEQYF	TGTGCCAGCTTCACGGCCGCCTTGAATGGCTACGAGCAGTACTTC
.	TRBJ1-1	TRBV7-8	.	CASRIFPRDVNTEAFF	TGTGCCAGCAGGATCTTCCCAAGGGACGTGAACACTGAAGCTTTCTTT
.	TRBJ1-1	TRBV11-2	.	CASSPRSFANTEAFF	TGTGCCAGCAGCCCCCGGTCTTTCGCGAACACTGAAGCTTTCTTT
.	TRBJ2-7	TRBV28	.	CASSFWPGNYEQYF	TGTGCCAGCAGTTTCTGGCCAGGGAACTACGAGCAGTACTTC
.	TRBJ2-3	TRBV5-1	.	CASSLGDRSDTQYF	TGCGCCAGCAGCTTGGGAGATCGATCAGATACGCAGTATTTT
TRBD1	TRBJ2-7	TRBV25-1	.	CASSSTGAWYEQYF	TGTGCCAGCAGTTCGACAGGGGCTTGGTACGAGCAGTACTTC
TRBD1	TRBJ2-5	TRBV28	once	CASSQTGFEDYF	TGTGCCAGCAGCCAGACAGGGTTCGAGGACTACTTC
.	TRBJ1-5	TRBV10-3	.	CAISAQEGRQPQHF	TGTGCCATCAGCGCTCAGGAAGGGAGGCAGCCCCAGCATTTT
.	TRBJ2-7	TRBV2	once	CASSEVFGWGYEQYF	TGTGCCAGCAGTGAGGTATTTGGGTGGGGCTACGAGCAGTACTTC
TRBD2	TRBJ2-3	TRBV6-5	.	CASSSLAGGSDTQYF	TGTGCCAGCAGTTCACTAGCGGGAGGTTCAGATACGCAGTATTTT
.	TRBJ2-7	TRBV6-5	.	CASSYGYREQYF	TGTGCCAGCAGTTACGGGTACAGGGAGCAGTACTTC
TRBD2	TRBJ2-1	TRBV5-1	.	CASSSGLAGALNNEQFF	TGCGCCAGCAGCTCCGGACTAGCGGGAGCCCTAAACAATGAGCAGTTCTTC
TRBD1	TRBJ1-5	TRBV28	.	CASSLGTGSFRQPQHF	TGTGCCAGCAGTCTAGGGACAGGGTCGTTTCGGCAGCCCCAGCATTTT
.	TRBJ1-2	TRBV6-4	.	CASRGYGYTF	TGTGCCAGCAGGGGCTATGGCTACACCTTC
.	TRBJ2-7	TRBV2	.	CASSFLTYEQYF	TGTGCCAGCAGTTTCCTTACCTACGAGCAGTACTTC
.	TRBJ2-7	TRBV5-1	.	CASGKWSPQGEQYF	TGCGCCAGCGGGAAATGGTCCCCACAGGGCGAGCAGTACTTC
TRBD2	TRBJ2-1	TRBV15	.	CATSRVGGSNNEQFF	TGTGCCACCAGCAGAGTGGGCGGGAGCAACAATGAGCAGTTCTTC
.	TRBJ2-1	TRBV5-6	.	CASSLWQGGINNEQFF	TGTGCCAGCAGCTTGTGGCAGGGTGGGATTAACAATGAGCAGTTCTTC
TRBD2	TRBJ2-3	TRBV11-2	.	CASNYGLAGQYF	TGTGCCAGCAACTACGGACTAGCGGGCCAGTATTTT
TRBD1	TRBJ2-3	TRBV5-8	.	CASSRTGMSTDTQYF	TGTGCCAGCAGTCGGACAGGGATGAGCACAGATACGCAGTATTTT
.	TRBJ2-7	TRBV13	.	CASSLAGVTYEQYF	TGTGCCAGCAGCTTAGCGGGGGTGACCTACGAGCAGTACTTC
.	TRBJ2-1	TRBV29-1	.	CSVQGGRGLYNEQFF	TGCAGCGTTCAAGGCGGGCGCGGCCTATACAATGAGCAGTTCTTC
.	TRBJ2-3	TRBV9	.	CASSVGPGARGDTQYF	TGTGCCAGCAGCGTAGGGCCCGGTGCACGGGGAGATACGCAGTATTTT
TRBD1	TRBJ1-2	TRBV5-1	.	CASSPRPGQANYGYTF	TGCGCCAGTTCCCCCCGACCGGGACAGGCCAACTATGGCTACACCTTC